This T cell receptor (beta chain) comes out of a study of blood T cell repertoires in COVID-19. Profiling relied on immunoSEQ multiplex PCR, and the TCRdb table lists in-frame clones only, not all of them. The table includes hundreds of thousands of clones, under 90% detected once. Participant ages covered about 18 to 89 years across 20 to 25 US areas. Participant reports of clinical history set cohort assignment. Two negative PCRs, clearance, or symptom resolution were required of recovered Cohort 3 donors. Sequencing input: PBMCs or T cells enriched from blood (not recorded which). This clonotype originated in a woman aged 55-69 years who had recovered from COVID-19.

The CDR3 sequence: CSVGQGAPGGYTF. CDR3 DNA: TGCAGCGTTGGGCAGGGGGCGCCCGGTGGCTACACCTTC. The chain uses TRBV29-1 and TRBJ1-2; 8 bases fit TRBD1. This CDR3 comprises 13 residues. Germline trimming cut 4 bases from V and 7 bases from J; bases unmatched to any gene: 8. The germline V gene encodes CDR1 SQVTM and CDR2 ANQGSEA.